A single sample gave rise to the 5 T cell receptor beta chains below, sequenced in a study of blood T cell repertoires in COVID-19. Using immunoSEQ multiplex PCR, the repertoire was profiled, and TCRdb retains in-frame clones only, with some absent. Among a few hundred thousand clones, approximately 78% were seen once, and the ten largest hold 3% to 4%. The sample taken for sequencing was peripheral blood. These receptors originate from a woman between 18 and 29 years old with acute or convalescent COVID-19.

The CDR3 spells CASSRDREAFF. The CDR3 DNA follows: TGTGCCAGCAGTAGGGACAGAGAAGCTTTCTTT. V is TRBV2 and J is TRBJ1-1, with 7 bases identical to TRBD1. V lost 5 bases and J lost 8; bases outside the gene matches: 2. The CDR3 contains 11 residues. Per germline, CDR1 SNHLY and CDR2 FYNNEI.

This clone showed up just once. The CDR3: CASSESGTGSFQPQHF. The CDR3, as DNA: TGTGCCAGCAGTGAATCTGGGACAGGGTCTTTTCAGCCCCAGCATTTT. J is TRBJ1-5 and V is TRBV6-1, with 9 bases identical to TRBD1. The trim removed 2 bases at V and 6 bases at J, leaving 8 bases unmatched. The CDR3 consists of 16 residues. Germline V gene sequence: CDR1 MNHNS, CDR2 SASEGT.

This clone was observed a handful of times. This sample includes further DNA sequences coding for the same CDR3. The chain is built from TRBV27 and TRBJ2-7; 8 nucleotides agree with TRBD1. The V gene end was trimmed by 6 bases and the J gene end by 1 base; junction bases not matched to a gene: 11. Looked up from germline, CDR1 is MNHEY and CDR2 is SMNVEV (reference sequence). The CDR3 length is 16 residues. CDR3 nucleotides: TGTGCCAGCAGCCATCAGGGGGCACCGGAGTCCTACGAGCAGTACTTC. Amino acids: CASSHQGAPESYEQYF.

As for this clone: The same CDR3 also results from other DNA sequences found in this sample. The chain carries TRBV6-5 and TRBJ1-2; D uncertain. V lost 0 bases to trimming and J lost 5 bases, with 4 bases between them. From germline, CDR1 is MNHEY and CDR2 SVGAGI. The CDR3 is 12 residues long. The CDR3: CASSYSGYGYTF. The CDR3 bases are TGTGCCAGCAGTTACTCCGGTTATGGCTACACCTTC.

The CDR3 region has the DNA TGTGCCAGCAGTTTCTCTCGTGGCTACACCTTC. Translation gives CASSFSRGYTF. The genes are TRBV28 and TRBJ1-2; D is uncertain. Trimming pared 3 bases from V and 7 bases from J, leaving 6 bases between. Germline V gives CDR1 MDHEN, CDR2 SYDVKM. CDR3 length: 11 amino acids.